This T cell receptor beta chain comes out of a study of radiotherapy plus CTLA-4 blockade in lung cancer. Study-wide context: Overall, 15% to 20% of patients showed an objective response, while 25% to 40% attained disease control.

This clone was detected only once. What it binds is not known. Using immunoSEQ multiplex PCR, the repertoire was profiled, and TCRdb retains in-frame clones only, with some absent. This sample yields over 60,000 clones, of which over 75% are seen a single time; over 35% belongs to the top ten. Study-wide findings and caveats: Peripheral blood showed expansion of tumor-derived TCR clones after radiotherapy and ipilimumab. Alongside interferon-beta, early blood T cell clone dynamics were reportedly the best predictor of response.

Trimming took 1 base from V and 5 from J; bases not matched to a gene: 3. Per the germline V gene, CDR1 is MGHRA and CDR2 is YSYEKL. This CDR3 has 15 residues. CTLA-4 blockade with ipilimumab, together with focal radiation, was given to patients with chemo-refractory metastatic non-small-cell lung cancer. The receptor comes from a human donor with non-small cell lung cancer that progressed on radiotherapy plus ipilimumab. The chain recombines TRBV4-1 with TRBJ2-3; TRBD2 agrees at 10 bases. Sample: peripheral blood, taken from a patient treated with radiotherapy plus ipilimumab. The CDR3 spells CASSQASGSVDTQYF. Here the CDR3 DNA reads TGCGCCAGCAGCCAAGCTAGCGGGAGTGTAGATACGCAGTATTTT.